These 25 T cell receptor beta chains came from one sample sequenced in a study of OX40 agonist ivuxolimab in advanced cancers. Clones were sequenced by immunoSEQ multiplex PCR, and TCRdb holds only the in-frame ones, with some missing. The data hold 25,000 to 40,000 clones, with roughly 82% observed a single time. Sample: CD4+ or CD8+ T cells sorted from blood, taken in a trial of the OX40 agonist ivuxolimab. These receptors were taken from an adult with an advanced solid tumor such as melanoma, head and neck, liver or kidney cancer.

The chain joins TRBV5-1 to TRBJ1-1; 7 positions agree with TRBD1. The V and J ends lost 0 bases and 8 bases, in that order; junction bases with no gene match: 1. Germline V CDR1 and CDR2: SGHRS, YFSETQ. The CDR3 totals 12 residues. CDR3 in amino acids: CASSLDRGEAFF. The DNA for the CDR3 is TGCGCCAGCAGCTTGGACAGGGGAGAAGCTTTCTTT.

This chain joins TRBV4-1 and TRBJ1-1; the D is unclear. The germline CDR1 and CDR2 sequences are MGHRA and YSYEKL. This CDR3 contains 12 residues. The V gene lost 2 bases and the J gene lost 11 bases, with 12 bases spanning the gap. The CDR3 DNA reads TGCGCCAGCAGCCAAATTGCGCAAAGCGCTTTCTTT. It specifies CASSQIAQSAFF.

The gene calls are TRBV6-5 and TRBJ2-2, with D perhaps TRBD1 (5 bases). This CDR3 is 15 amino acids long. Trimming stripped 5 bases from V and 0 bases from J, with 10 bases between. The V gene's germline CDR1 is MNHEY and CDR2 SVGAGI. The CDR3, as DNA: TGTGCCAGCAGTAGACAGCAAGCGAACACCGGGGAGCTGTTTTTT. Its translation: CASSRQQANTGELFF.

CDR3 amino acids: CASSVGGRGVTDTQYF. CDR3 sequence (DNA): TGTGCCAGCAGCGTTGGCGGGAGGGGGGTTACAGATACGCAGTATTTT. The V call is TRBV9, the J call TRBJ2-3; 9 positions match TRBD2. CDR3 size: 16 residues. Trimming at V came to 2 bases and at J to 3 bases, leaving 7 bases not matched to a gene. The germline V gene has CDR1 SGDLS and CDR2 YYNGEE.

This chain connects TRBV7-9 to TRBJ2-7; 9 positions match TRBD2. Per germline, CDR1 SEHNR and CDR2 FQNEAQ (reference sequence). Losses at the gene ends were 3 bases for V and 11 bases for J; bases not matched to a gene: 5. CDR3 length equals 12 residues. CDR3 coding DNA: TGTGCCAGCAGCTTGGATAGCGGGGGAGAGTACTTC. Amino acid sequence: CASSLDSGGEYF.

The rearrangement uses TRBV7-9 and TRBJ1-1; tentative D call: TRBD1 (6 bases). This CDR3 is 14 amino acids long. Germline-derived CDR1 and CDR2 are SEHNR and FQNEAQ (reference sequence). The V end was cut by 6 bases, the J end by 3 bases, with 14 bases between. The CDR3 reads CASRLTGGDTEAFF. The CDR3 DNA reads TGTGCCAGCAGATTGACAGGTGGCGACACTGAAGCTTTCTTT. Supplemented by reference TRBV7-9 and TRBJ1-1, the full variable domain reads DTGVSQNPRHKITKRGQNVTFRCDPISEHNRLYWYRQTLGQGPEFLTYFQNEAQLEKSRLLSDRFSAERPKGSFSTLEIQRTEQGDSAMYLCASRLTGGDTEAFFGQGTRLTVV.

This clone was detected once. The gene calls are TRBV19 and TRBJ2-7; perhaps TRBD1 as D (6 bases). Trimming removed 4 bases at V and 3 bases at J, with 19 bases between. This CDR3 contains 16 residues. Germline lookup yields CDR1 LNHDA and CDR2 SQIVND (reference sequence). The CDR3 DNA is TGTGCCAGTAGTAACCATCGGACAGTCGAACTCTACGAGCAGTACTTC. Its protein product is CASSNHRTVELYEQYF.

This clone showed up just a few times. The V gene is TRBV5-1, the J gene TRBJ1-6; 8 nucleotides agree with TRBD1. J gave up 8 bases and V 4 bases, and 8 bases lay outside the gene matches. The CDR3 is 15 amino acids. Germline V lookup: CDR1 SGHRS, CDR2 YFSETQ. Here the CDR3 reads CASSLRTGLHSPLHF. Here the CDR3 DNA reads TGCGCCAGCAGCCTACGGACAGGGTTGCATTCACCCCTCCACTTT.

As concerns this clone: In the same sample, other DNA sequences code for this CDR3. The chain is built from TRBV27 and TRBJ2-7, with D possibly being TRBD2 (6 bases). Trimming cost V 3 bases and J 2 bases, with 8 bases left between them. Per germline, CDR1 MNHEY and CDR2 SMNVEV (reference sequence). The CDR3 is 13 residues long. The CDR3 spells CASSFSGAYEQYF. Written as DNA, the CDR3 is TGTGCCAGCAGTTTTAGCGGAGCCTACGAGCAGTACTTC.

The gene calls are TRBV5-1 and TRBJ1-1; 8 positions match TRBD1. Germline lookup yields CDR1 SGHRS and CDR2 YFSETQ. The trim removed 0 bases at V and 9 bases at J, leaving 10 bases unmatched. CDR3 length equals 15 residues. The CDR3 region has the DNA TGCGCCAGCAGCTTGGCCGGAGACAGGGGAGCAAAAGCTTTCTTT. It specifies CASSLAGDRGAKAFF.

The chain joins TRBV30 to TRBJ1-5; no definite D call. CDR1 and CDR2 (germline): GTSNPN, SVGIG (reference sequence). V gave up 5 bases and J gave up 3 bases, with 11 bases separating them. The CDR3 contains 13 residues. CDR3 nucleotide sequence: TGTGCCTGGTGCGCGGACCACAATCAGCCCCAGCATTTT. This codes for CAWCADHNQPQHF.

The rearrangement links TRBV11-3 to TRBJ2-7; unclear D gene. V was cut by 3 bases and J by 0 bases, with 12 bases left in between. The CDR3 is 15 amino acids. Germline CDR1 and CDR2: SGHNT and YENEEA. The CDR3 protein is CASSLYAGDSYEQYF. CDR3 nucleotide sequence: TGTGCCAGCAGCTTGTATGCCGGCGACTCCTACGAGCAGTACTTC.

The chain employs TRBV4-1 and TRBJ2-3; the D call may be TRBD1 or TRBD2 (5 bases each). This CDR3 has 14 residues. Germline V CDR1 and CDR2: MGHRA, YSYEKL. Trimming removed 0 bases at V and 7 bases at J, with 11 bases between. The CDR3 nucleotides read TGCGCCAGCAGCCAAGACGGGGCCGCAAATACGCAGTATTTT. It encodes CASSQDGAANTQYF.

The chain uses TRBV11-2 and TRBJ2-2, with 8 bases matching TRBD2. This CDR3 region has 17 residues. J lost 1 base, V lost 7 bases, and 11 bases had no gene match. Germline CDR1 and CDR2: SGHAT and FQNNGV. For the CDR3, the DNA is TGTGCCAGCACCCTACGCTTCGGGGGGGAGAACACCGGGGAGCTGTTTTTT. It encodes CASTLRFGGENTGELFF.

The chain is built from TRBV28 and TRBJ1-5; TRBD1 agrees at 7 bases. Germline V gene sequence: CDR1 MDHEN, CDR2 SYDVKM. There are 12 residues in the CDR3. Germline trimming cut 4 bases from V and 14 bases from J; bases unmatched to any gene: 8. CDR3 loop: CASSWADQGEHF. As DNA, the CDR3 is TGTGCCAGCAGTTGGGCAGATCAGGGGGAGCATTTT.

This chain joins TRBV7-9 and TRBJ1-3; 9 nucleotides align to TRBD1. Germline assignment: CDR1 SEHNR and CDR2 FQNEAQ (reference sequence). V shed 4 bases, J shed 2 bases, and the junction held 12 bases outside the gene matches. The CDR3 has 18 amino acids. The CDR3 sequence is CASSYRESTGGTGNTIYF. The CDR3 region has the DNA TGTGCCAGCAGCTACCGCGAATCGACAGGGGGGACTGGAAACACCATATATTTT.

The chain is built from TRBV4-2 and TRBJ2-1; D uncertain. This CDR3 has 12 residues. Trimming took 3 bases from V and 12 from J, leaving 12 bases between them. Germline V gene data show CDR1 as LGHNA and CDR2 as YNFKEQ. DNA for the CDR3: TGTGCCAGCAGCCAGCCCCTCGGTGGGCAGTTCTTC. Its protein product is CASSQPLGGQFF.

This chain connects TRBV10-3 to TRBJ2-5, with 12 bases aligning to TRBD2. With 4 bases clipped from V and 3 bases from J, the junction kept 6 bases outside the gene matches. This CDR3 is 16 amino acids long. Germline CDR1 reads ENHRY; CDR2 reads SYGVKD. The chain's CDR3 is CAISALWTSGEETQYF. The DNA of the CDR3 is TGTGCCATCAGTGCTTTGTGGACTAGCGGGGAAGAGACCCAGTACTTC.

The chain carries TRBV19 and TRBJ2-6; 9 nucleotides line up with TRBD2. V was clipped by 3 bases and J by 1 base; unmatched bases: 13. Germline V gene sequence: CDR1 LNHDA, CDR2 SQIVND (reference sequence). This CDR3 is 20 amino acids long. CDR3 sequence reads: CASSMNFWTSVPSGANVLTF. CDR3 in DNA: TGTGCCAGTAGTATGAATTTCTGGACTAGCGTACCGTCTGGGGCCAACGTCCTGACTTTC.

This clone is labeled medium-sized. This chain connects TRBV7-9 to TRBJ2-7; D may be TRBD1 or TRBD2 (5 bases each). The CDR3 runs 13 residues. The V and J ends lost 8 bases and 6 bases respectively, with 17 bases between them. Germline CDR1 and CDR2: SEHNR and FQNEAQ (reference sequence). The CDR3 region has the DNA TGTGCCAGCTCCGGGACGGTGGCTCCCGAGCAGTACTTC. It yields the protein CASSGTVAPEQYF.

The chain combines TRBV7-9 with TRBJ2-7, with TRBD1 matching 7 bases. V shed 5 bases and J 0 bases; nucleotides not matched to a gene: 4. Germline V lookup: CDR1 SEHNR, CDR2 FQNEAQ (reference sequence). CDR3 length: 14 residues. The CDR3 sequence: CASSPTGHSYEQYF. CDR3 coding DNA: TGTGCCAGCAGCCCGACAGGGCACTCCTACGAGCAGTACTTC.

This chain's CDR3 is CASNFVGSSSYNSPLHF. As DNA, the CDR3 is TGTGCCAGTAATTTCGTGGGTTCCAGCTCCTATAATTCACCCCTCCACTTT. The gene calls are TRBV19 and TRBJ1-6; the D is unclear. The CDR3 loop spans 17 amino acids. V lost 7 bases and J lost 0, with 16 bases in between. CDR1 is LNHDA and CDR2 is SQIVND in the germline V gene (reference sequence).

This chain joins TRBV7-6 and TRBJ2-3; no definite D call. Looked up from germline, CDR1 is SGHVS and CDR2 is FNYEAQ. The CDR3 has 12 amino acids. V lost 3 bases to trimming and J lost 0 bases, with 1 base between them. The CDR3 DNA is TGTGCCAGCAGCTTTAGCACAGATACGCAGTATTTT. Protein: CASSFSTDTQYF.

The count of this clone is one. The chain has TRBV7-9 and TRBJ2-1, with 9 nucleotides matching TRBD2. CDR1 and CDR2 (germline): SEHNR, FQNEAQ (reference sequence). The CDR3 runs to 13 residues. V lost 8 bases, J lost 6 bases, and 5 bases stayed unmatched. For the CDR3, the DNA is TGTGCCAGCCAGGGCGGGAGGGCCAATGAGCAGTTCTTC. This codes for CASQGGRANEQFF. The complete variable domain, with remaining parts taken from reference TRBV7-9 and TRBJ2-1, reads DTGVSQNPRHKITKRGQNVTFRCDPISEHNRLYWYRQTLGQGPEFLTYFQNEAQLEKSRLLSDRFSAERPKGSFSTLEIQRTEQGDSAMYLCASQGGRANEQFFGPGTRLTVL.

V gene TRBV5-5 combines with J gene TRBJ2-7; 9 bases are a match to TRBD1. The length of the CDR3 is 13 residues. V lost 3 bases and J lost 7; bases outside the gene matches: 5. The germline CDR1 and CDR2 sequences are SGHKS and YYEKEE (reference sequence). The CDR3 coding sequence is TGTGCCAGCAGCTCGCGACAGGGGGGGGAGCAGTACTTC. This encodes CASSSRQGGEQYF.